This T cell receptor beta chain was found in a study of T cell responses to AZD1222 COVID-19 vaccine. Study-wide results and caveats: Donors, mostly white British, included more females; clonal diversity was possibly underestimated. It was only after the peak T cell response that any repertoires were sampled.

A note on this clone: Its antigen remains unknown.

Recipients boosted at about 4 weeks or about 12 weeks are pooled. Profiling relied on immunoSEQ multiplex PCR, and the TCRdb table lists in-frame clones only, not all of them. The data show over 130,000 clones, with approximately 87% seen just once and approximately 1.6% held by the top ten. The CDR3 covers 13 residues. Per the germline V gene, CDR1 is SGHRS and CDR2 is YFSETQ. V was pared by 4 bases and J by 0 bases, with 5 bases between. The genes are TRBV5-1 and TRBJ2-4; D remains ambiguous. This receptor was identified in an adult who received the AZD1222 COVID-19 vaccine. The starting material was peripheral blood, obtained 28 days after the second AZD1222 dose. CDR3 sequence (DNA): TGCGCCAGCAGCCCTGTAGCCAAAAACATTCAGTACTTC. Its translation: CASSPVAKNIQYF.